A single sample gave rise to the 11 T cell receptor beta chains below, sequenced in a study of vaccination effects on CD4 cells after COVID-19. These receptors lack a known antigen. Sequencing in the ViraFEST assay came after antigen-specific CD4+ T cells had been expanded with viral peptide pools, which were used to stimulate PBMC. The culture ran for 10 days, and then CD4+ T cells were isolated. Every participant took two doses of the BNT162b2 or mRNA-1273 vaccine. Profiling relied on immunoSEQ multiplex PCR, and the TCRdb table lists in-frame clones only, not all of them. The sample gives roughly 63,000 clones, just under 80% of which show up once; roughly 2% is in the top ten. The sequenced sample was CD4+ T cells from PBMCs cultured with HCoV-OC43 spike peptides, obtained after COVID-19 vaccination. The subset was: HCoV-OC43 spike overlapping peptide pool stimulation. These receptors were collected from a human donor who received a COVID-19 vaccine.

The V call is TRBV5-1, the J call TRBJ2-5; D tentatively reads TRBD1 or TRBD2 (5 bases each). Germline loops: CDR1 SGHRS, CDR2 YFSETQ. Trimming removed 5 bases at V and 3 bases at J, with 14 bases between. CDR3 size: 14 residues. The CDR3 region is CASRSDRGEETQYF. The CDR3 DNA follows: TGCGCCAGCAGGAGTGACAGAGGGGAAGAGACCCAGTACTTC.

V usage is TRBV24-1 and J usage is TRBJ2-5; tentative D call: TRBD2 (5 bases). V gave up 4 bases and J gave up 2 bases, with 16 bases separating them. The CDR3 length is 16 residues. In germline, CDR1 is KGHDR, CDR2 SFDVKD. CDR3 loop: CATSEPASGAQETQYF. The CDR3 DNA is TGTGCCACCAGTGAACCAGCGAGCGGAGCACAAGAGACCCAGTACTTC.

The chain has TRBV19 and TRBJ1-1; tentatively, D is TRBD1 (6 bases). The CDR3 totals 14 residues. V dropped 7 bases and J dropped 1 base, with 13 bases sitting between them. Germline assignment: CDR1 LNHDA and CDR2 SQIVND (reference sequence). The CDR3 DNA reads as TGTGCCAGTATCCCGGGACATTGGAACACTGAAGCTTTCTTT. Residues: CASIPGHWNTEAFF.

The chain recombines TRBV21-1 with TRBJ2-5; TRBD2 is the table's D call and was not checked against the DNA. TRBV21-1 is a listed pseudogene. The CDR3 is 15 residues long. Written as DNA, the CDR3 is TGTGCCAGCAGCAAGACTAGCGGTGACGCAGAGACCCAGTACTTC. Translating gives CASSKTSGDAETQYF.

This chain connects TRBV5-1 to TRBJ2-7; possibly TRBD1 for D (5 bases). The CDR3 runs 13 residues. Germline V lookup: CDR1 SGHRS, CDR2 YFSETQ. Trimming took off 0 bases at V and 4 bases at J, with 8 bases between the two ends. This CDR3 is CASSLVTGYEQYV. CDR3 DNA: TGCGCCAGCAGCTTGGTAACAGGTTACGAGCAGTACGTC.

V is TRBV23-1 and J is TRBJ2-7, with 7 bases lining up with TRBD1. TRBV23-1 is annotated as an ORF whose role is uncertain. This CDR3 contains 13 residues. V gave up 3 bases and J gave up 13 bases; unmatched junction bases: 12. The CDR3 here is CASSQESHTGEYV. The CDR3 bases are TGCGCCAGCAGTCAGGAGAGTCATACAGGGGAATACGTC.

This chain connects TRBV27 to TRBJ2-7, with TRBD2 as a possible D gene (5 bases). The CDR3 has 17 amino acids. CDR1 and CDR2 from the germline V gene are MNHEY and SMNVEV (reference sequence). The V end was cut by 6 bases, the J end by 6 bases, with 27 bases between. CDR3 residues: CASSKTGFGISGTEQYV. CDR3 nucleotide sequence: TGTGCCAGCAGCAAAACGGGATTTGGGATTTCAGGTACCGAGCAGTACGTC.

The chain is built from TRBV6-1 and TRBJ2-6; D is perhaps TRBD1 or TRBD2 (5 bases each). V was trimmed by 2 bases and J by 0 bases, leaving 14 bases between them. Germline-derived CDR1 and CDR2 are MNHNS and SASEGT. The CDR3 has 18 residues. As DNA, the CDR3 is TGTGCCAGCAGTGAATGGGGCGGGTGGAACTCTGGGGCCAACGTCCTGACTTTC. Translated: CASSEWGGWNSGANVLTF.

This sequence joins TRBV7-3 and TRBJ2-2; D is uncertain. V was pared by 1 base and J by 1 base, with 4 bases between. The V gene's germline CDR1 is SGHTA and CDR2 FQGTGA. The CDR3 length is 14 residues. For the CDR3, the DNA is TGTGCCAGCAGCTTAAGTGTGAACACCGGGGAGCTGTTTTTT. The encoded protein is CASSLSVNTGELFF.

V gene TRBV5-1 combines with J gene TRBJ2-1, with TRBD2 matching over 12 bases. The germline gives CDR1 SGHRS, CDR2 YFSETQ. The trim removed 1 base at V and 2 bases at J, leaving 4 bases unmatched. The CDR3 totals 17 residues. In nucleotides, the CDR3 is TGCGCCAGCAGCTTGAGTCTAGCGGGGGGGCCCTACAATGAGCAGTTCTTC. Encoded protein: CASSLSLAGGPYNEQFF.

The chain couples TRBV28 to TRBJ1-2; D unclear. V was clipped by 6 bases and J by 8 bases, with 16 bases between them. The CDR3 runs 13 residues. CDR1 is MDHEN and CDR2 is SYDVKM in the germline V gene. The CDR3 region is CASSPRPFEGYTF. For the CDR3, the DNA is TGTGCCAGCAGCCCCAGGCCGTTCGAGGGCTACACCTTC.